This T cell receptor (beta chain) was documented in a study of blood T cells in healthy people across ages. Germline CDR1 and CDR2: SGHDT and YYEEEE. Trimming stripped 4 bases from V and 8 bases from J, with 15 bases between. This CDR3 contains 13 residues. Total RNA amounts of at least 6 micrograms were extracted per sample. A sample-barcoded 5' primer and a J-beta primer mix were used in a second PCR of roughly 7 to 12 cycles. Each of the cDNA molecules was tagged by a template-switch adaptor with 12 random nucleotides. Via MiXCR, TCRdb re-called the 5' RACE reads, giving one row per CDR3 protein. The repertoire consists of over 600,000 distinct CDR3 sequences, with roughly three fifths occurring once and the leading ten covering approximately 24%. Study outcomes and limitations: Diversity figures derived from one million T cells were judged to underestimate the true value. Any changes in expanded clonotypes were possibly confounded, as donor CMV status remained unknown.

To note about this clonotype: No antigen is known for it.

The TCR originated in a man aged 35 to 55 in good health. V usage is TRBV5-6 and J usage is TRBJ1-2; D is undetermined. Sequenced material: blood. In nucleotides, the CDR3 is TGTGCCAGCAGCACGACCGGATCGGGGGGCTACACCTTC. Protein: CASSTTGSGGYTF.